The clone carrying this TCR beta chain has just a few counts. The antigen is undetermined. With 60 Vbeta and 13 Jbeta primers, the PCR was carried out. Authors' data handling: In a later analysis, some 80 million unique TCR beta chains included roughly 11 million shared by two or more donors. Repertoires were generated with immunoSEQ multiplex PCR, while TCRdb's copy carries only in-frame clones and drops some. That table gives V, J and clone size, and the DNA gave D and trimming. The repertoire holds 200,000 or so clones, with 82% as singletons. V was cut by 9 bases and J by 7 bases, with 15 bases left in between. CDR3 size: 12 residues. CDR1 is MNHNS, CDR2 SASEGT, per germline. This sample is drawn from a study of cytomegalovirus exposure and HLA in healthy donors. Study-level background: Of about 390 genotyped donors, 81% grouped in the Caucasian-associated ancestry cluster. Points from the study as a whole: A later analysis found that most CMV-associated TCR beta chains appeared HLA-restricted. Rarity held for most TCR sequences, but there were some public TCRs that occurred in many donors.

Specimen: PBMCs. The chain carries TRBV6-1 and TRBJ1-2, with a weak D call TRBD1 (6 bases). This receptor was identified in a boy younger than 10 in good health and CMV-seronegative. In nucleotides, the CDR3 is TGTGCCAGTCGGATGGGGGCTTCTGGCTACACCTTC. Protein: CASRMGASGYTF.